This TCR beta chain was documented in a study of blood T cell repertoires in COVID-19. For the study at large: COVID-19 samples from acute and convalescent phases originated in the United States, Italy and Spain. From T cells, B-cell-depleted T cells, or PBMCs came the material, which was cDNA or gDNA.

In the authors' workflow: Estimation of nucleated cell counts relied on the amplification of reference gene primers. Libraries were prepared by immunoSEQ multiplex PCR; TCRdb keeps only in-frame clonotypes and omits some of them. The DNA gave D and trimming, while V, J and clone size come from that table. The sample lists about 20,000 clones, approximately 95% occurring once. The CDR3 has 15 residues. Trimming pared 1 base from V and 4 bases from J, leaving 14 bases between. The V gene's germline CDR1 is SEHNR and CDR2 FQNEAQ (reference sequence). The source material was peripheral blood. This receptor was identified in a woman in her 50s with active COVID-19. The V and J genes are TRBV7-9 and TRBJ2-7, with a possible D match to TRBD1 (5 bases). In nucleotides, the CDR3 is TGTGCCAGCAGCTTAGATGTCAGGGCGGAGTACGAGCAGTACTTC. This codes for CASSLDVRAEYEQYF. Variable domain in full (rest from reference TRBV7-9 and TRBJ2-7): DTGVSQNPRHKITKRGQNVTFRCDPISEHNRLYWYRQTLGQGPEFLTYFQNEAQLEKSRLLSDRFSAERPKGSFSTLEIQRTEQGDSAMYLCASSLDVRAEYEQYFGPGTRLTVT.